This note documents a single T cell receptor beta chain sequence. This clonotype came up many times. Its cognate antigen has yet to be identified. No per-base quality is available; no much larger clone lies one base away. These reads were obtained on an Illumina HiSeq 1500. TCRdb redid the processing of the public reads, applying fastp at Q25 and MiXCR, and retained in-frame beta chains. Each CDR3 protein gets just one entry, which takes the most common genes and DNA from the rows behind it. Across this sample there are under 350,000 distinct CDR3 sequences, with more than 8% seen only once. Clones ranked in the top ten supply 3.5% to 4.5% of the sample. Relative to germline, V is 0 bases shorter and J is 6 bases shorter, with 9 bases between their ends. Measured from the cysteine to the phenylalanine, the CDR3 is 13 residues long. CDR3 DNA is the only sequence kept; it has 39 bases, read in frame from the first base. In the germline V gene, CDR1 corresponds to LGHNA and CDR2 to YNFKEQ.

The data derive from a study of T cell repertoires in cytomegalovirus infection (dated by TCRdb to about 2019). Turning to the overall study: Donor HLA type was relevant to the analysis, because carriage of CMV infection together with the matching HLA type was indicated by public TCR beta signatures. Results and caveats for the whole study, not just this receptor: In both this cohort and an independent approximately 370-donor cohort, the cumulative frequency of public TCR beta family members distinguished carriers of CMV infection plus the relevant HLA type. The ex vivo response was dominated by HLA-C-restricted CMV-specific TCR beta clonotypes, which also provided the single most frequent clonotype in two of eight donors.

Recombination linked TRBV4-2 to TRBJ2-7; TRBD2 could be the D gene, as 5 bases match. Specimen: PBMCs. The receptor comes from a human donor in good health (CMV status not recorded). Some clones in this sample may be carry-over from other donors' samples. The CDR3 protein is CASSQEGAGEQYF. The nucleotides read TGTGCCAGCAGCCAAGAGGGAGCCGGCGAGCAGTACTTC.